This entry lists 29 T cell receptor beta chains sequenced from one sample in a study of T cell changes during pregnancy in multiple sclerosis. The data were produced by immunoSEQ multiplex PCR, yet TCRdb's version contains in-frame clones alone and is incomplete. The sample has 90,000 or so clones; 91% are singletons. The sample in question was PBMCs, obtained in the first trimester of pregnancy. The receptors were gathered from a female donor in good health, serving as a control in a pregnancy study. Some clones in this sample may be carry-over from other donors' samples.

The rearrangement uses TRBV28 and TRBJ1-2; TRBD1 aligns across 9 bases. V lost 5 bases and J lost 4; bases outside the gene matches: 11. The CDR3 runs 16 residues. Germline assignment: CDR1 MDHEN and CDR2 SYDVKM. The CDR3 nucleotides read TGTGCCAGCAGTCCGCCGGGACAGGGTGAGATCTATGGCTACACCTTC. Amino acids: CASSPPGQGEIYGYTF.

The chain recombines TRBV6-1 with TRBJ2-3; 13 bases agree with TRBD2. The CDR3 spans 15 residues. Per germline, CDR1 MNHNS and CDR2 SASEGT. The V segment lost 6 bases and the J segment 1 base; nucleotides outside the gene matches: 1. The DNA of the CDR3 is TGTGCCAGCAGCGGACTAGCGGGGGGCACAGATACGCAGTATTTT. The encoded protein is CASSGLAGGTDTQYF.

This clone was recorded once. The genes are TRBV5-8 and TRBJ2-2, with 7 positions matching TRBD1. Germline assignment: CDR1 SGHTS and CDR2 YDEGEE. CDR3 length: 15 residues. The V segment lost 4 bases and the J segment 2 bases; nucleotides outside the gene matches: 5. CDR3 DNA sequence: TGTGCCAGCAGCCCGGGACAGCTAAACACCGGGGAGCTGTTTTTT. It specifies CASSPGQLNTGELFF.

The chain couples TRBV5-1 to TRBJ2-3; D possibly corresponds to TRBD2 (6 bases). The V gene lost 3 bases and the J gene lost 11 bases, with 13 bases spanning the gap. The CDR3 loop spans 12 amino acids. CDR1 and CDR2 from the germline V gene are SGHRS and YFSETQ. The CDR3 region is CASSSRLDQQYF. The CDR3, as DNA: TGCGCCAGCAGCTCCCGACTAGACCAGCAGTATTTT.

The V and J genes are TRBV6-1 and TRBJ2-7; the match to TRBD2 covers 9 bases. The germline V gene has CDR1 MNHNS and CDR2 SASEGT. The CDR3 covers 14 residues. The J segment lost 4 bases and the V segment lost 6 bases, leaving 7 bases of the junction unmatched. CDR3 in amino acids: CASSSSGELYEQYF. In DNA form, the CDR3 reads TGTGCCAGCAGCTCTAGCGGGGAACTTTACGAGCAGTACTTC.

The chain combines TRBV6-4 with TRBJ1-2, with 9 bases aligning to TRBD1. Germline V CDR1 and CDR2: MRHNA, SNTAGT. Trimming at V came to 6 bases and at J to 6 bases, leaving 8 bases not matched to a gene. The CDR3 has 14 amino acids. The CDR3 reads CASRGDRESDGYTF. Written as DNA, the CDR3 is TGTGCCAGCAGAGGGGACAGGGAGTCGGATGGCTACACCTTC.

CDR3 sequence reads: CASSDRNSPLHF. CDR3 in DNA: TGTGCCAGCAGTGACAGAAATTCACCCCTCCACTTT. The V call is TRBV2, the J call TRBJ1-6; the D is unclear. Trimming shortened V by 3 bases and J by 7 bases, and 4 bases separated the two germline ends. CDR1 is SNHLY, CDR2 FYNNEI, per germline. There are 12 residues in the CDR3.

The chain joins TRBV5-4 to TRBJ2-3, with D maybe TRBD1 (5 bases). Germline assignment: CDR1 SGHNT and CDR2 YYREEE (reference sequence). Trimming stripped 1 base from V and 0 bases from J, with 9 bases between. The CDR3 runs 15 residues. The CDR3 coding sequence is TGTGCCAGCAGCTTGACAGGAGCTAGCACAGATACGCAGTATTTT. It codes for CASSLTGASTDTQYF.

The CDR3 nucleotides read TGTGCCACCAGCAGACTAGCGGGAGGGCAAGAGACCCAGTACTTC. Protein product: CATSRLAGGQETQYF. V gene TRBV15 combines with J gene TRBJ2-5; 12 positions agree with TRBD2. The V segment lost 2 bases and the J segment 2 bases; nucleotides outside the gene matches: 0. The CDR3 has 15 amino acids. Germline V gene lookup returns CDR1 LNHNV and CDR2 YYDKDF (reference sequence).

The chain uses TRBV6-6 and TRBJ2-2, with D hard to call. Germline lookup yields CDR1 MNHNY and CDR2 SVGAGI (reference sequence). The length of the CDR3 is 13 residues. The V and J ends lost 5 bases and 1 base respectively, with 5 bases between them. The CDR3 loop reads CASSKRNTGELFF. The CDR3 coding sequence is TGTGCCAGCAGTAAGCGGAACACCGGGGAGCTGTTTTTT.

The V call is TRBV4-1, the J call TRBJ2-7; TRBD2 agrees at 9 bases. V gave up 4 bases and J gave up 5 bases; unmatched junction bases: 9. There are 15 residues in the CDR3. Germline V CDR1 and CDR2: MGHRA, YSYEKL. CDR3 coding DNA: TGCGCCAGCAGCCGATCTATAGCGGGAGTGGACGAGCAGTACTTC. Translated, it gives CASSRSIAGVDEQYF.

This CDR3 reads CASRTRQQGNTEAFF. The CDR3 DNA follows: TGTGCCAGCAGAACCCGCCAACAGGGGAACACTGAAGCTTTCTTT. This sequence joins TRBV7-2 and TRBJ1-1; possible D gene TRBD1, 6 bases. The V gene lost 6 bases and the J gene lost 1 base, with 15 bases spanning the gap. Looked up from germline, CDR1 is SGHTA and CDR2 is FQGNSA. CDR3 length equals 15 residues.

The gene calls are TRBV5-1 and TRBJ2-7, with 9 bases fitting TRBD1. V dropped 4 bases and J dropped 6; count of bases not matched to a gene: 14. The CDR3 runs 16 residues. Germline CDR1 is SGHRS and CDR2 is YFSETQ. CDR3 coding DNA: TGCGCCAGCAGCCGACAGGTGGACAGGGGCCCCCCCGAGCAGTACTTC. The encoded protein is CASSRQVDRGPPEQYF.

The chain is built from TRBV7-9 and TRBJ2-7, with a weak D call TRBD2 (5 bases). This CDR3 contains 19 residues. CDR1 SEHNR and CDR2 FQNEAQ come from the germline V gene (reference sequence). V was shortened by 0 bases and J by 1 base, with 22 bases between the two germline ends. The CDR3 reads CASSLATLFRTSSSYEQYF. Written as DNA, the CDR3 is TGTGCCAGCAGCTTAGCAACATTGTTTCGGACTTCTTCGTCCTACGAGCAGTACTTC.

Here the CDR3 reads CASSNTGNEQYF. The CDR3 DNA sequence: TGTGCCAGCAGTAACACAGGGAACGAGCAGTACTTC. The chain uses TRBV25-1 and TRBJ2-7, with D possibly matching TRBD1 (6 bases). Germline values: CDR1 MGHDK, CDR2 SYGVNS. The ends were cut back, 5 bases at V and 5 bases at J, with 10 bases in the middle. The CDR3 totals 12 residues.

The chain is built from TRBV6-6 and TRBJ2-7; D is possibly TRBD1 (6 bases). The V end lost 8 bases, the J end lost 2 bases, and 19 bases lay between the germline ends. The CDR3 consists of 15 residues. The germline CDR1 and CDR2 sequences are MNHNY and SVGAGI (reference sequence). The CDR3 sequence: CASRPPGRGAYEQYF. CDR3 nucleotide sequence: TGTGCCAGCCGCCCGCCCGGCAGGGGCGCCTACGAGCAGTACTTC.

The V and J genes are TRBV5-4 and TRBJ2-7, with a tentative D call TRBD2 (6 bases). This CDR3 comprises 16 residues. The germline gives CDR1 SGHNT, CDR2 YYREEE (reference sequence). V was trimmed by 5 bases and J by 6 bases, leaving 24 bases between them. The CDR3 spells CASSPGTSLPAREQYF. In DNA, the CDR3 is TGTGCCAGCAGTCCCGGGACTTCACTCCCCGCTCGCGAGCAGTACTTC.

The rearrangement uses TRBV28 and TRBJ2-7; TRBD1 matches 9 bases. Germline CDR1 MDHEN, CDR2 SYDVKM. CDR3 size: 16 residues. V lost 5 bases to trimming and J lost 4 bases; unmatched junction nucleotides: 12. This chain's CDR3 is CASSQRQGGYGYEQYF. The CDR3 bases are TGTGCCAGCAGTCAAAGACAGGGGGGATACGGTTACGAGCAGTACTTC.

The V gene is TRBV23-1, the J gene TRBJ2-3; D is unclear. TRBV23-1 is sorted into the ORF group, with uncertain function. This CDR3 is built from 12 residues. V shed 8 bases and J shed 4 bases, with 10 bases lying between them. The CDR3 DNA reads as TGCGCCAGCTGCGGCAAGGCAGATACGCAGTATTTT. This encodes CASCGKADTQYF.

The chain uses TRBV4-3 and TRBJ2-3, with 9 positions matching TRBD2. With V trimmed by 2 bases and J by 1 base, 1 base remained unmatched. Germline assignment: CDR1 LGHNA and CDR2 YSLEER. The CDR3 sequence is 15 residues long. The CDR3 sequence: CASSQRTSGTDTQYF. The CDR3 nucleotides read TGCGCCAGCAGCCAACGGACTAGCGGCACAGATACGCAGTATTTT.

CDR3 nucleotides: TGTGCCATCAGTGCGGTGGGTAGAGGAAATCAGCCCCAGCATTTT. It translates to CAISAVGRGNQPQHF. The chain joins TRBV10-3 to TRBJ1-5; no firm D call. In germline, CDR1 is ENHRY, CDR2 SYGVKD. The V end was cut by 4 bases, the J end by 4 bases, with 14 bases between. The CDR3 runs to 15 residues.

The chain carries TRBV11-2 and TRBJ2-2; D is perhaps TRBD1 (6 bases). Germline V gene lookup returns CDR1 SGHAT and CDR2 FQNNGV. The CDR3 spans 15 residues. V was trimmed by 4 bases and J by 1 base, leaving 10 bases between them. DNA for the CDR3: TGTGCCAGCAGCTCCAGGACAGAGAACACCGGGGAGCTGTTTTTT. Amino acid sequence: CASSSRTENTGELFF.

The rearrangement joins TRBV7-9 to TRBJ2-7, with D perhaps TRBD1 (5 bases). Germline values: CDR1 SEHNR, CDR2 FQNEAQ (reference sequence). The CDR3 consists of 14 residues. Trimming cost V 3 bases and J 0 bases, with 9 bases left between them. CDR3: CASSFRERSYEQYF. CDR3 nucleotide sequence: TGTGCCAGCAGCTTCAGGGAACGCTCCTACGAGCAGTACTTC.

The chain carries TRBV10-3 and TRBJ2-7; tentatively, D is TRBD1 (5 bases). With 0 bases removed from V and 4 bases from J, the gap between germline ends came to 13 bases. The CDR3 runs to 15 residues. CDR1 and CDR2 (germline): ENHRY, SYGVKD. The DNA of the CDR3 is TGTGCCATCAGTGAGTCAGGTGGGGCGTCTTACGAGCAGTACTTC. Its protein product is CAISESGGASYEQYF.

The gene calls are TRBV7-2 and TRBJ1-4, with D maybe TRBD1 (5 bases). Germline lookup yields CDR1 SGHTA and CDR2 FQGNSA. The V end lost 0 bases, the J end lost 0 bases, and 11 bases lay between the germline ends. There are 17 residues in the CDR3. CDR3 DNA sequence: TGTGCCAGCAGCTTAGCCGTCGGGGGAACAACTAATGAAAAACTGTTTTTT. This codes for CASSLAVGGTTNEKLFF.

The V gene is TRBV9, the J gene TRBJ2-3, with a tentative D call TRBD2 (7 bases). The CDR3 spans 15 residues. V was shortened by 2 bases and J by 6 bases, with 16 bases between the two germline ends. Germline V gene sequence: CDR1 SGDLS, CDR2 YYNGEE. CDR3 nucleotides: TGTGCCAGCAGCGTTTTCGGGGGGCGGTCCGATACGCAGTATTTT. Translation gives CASSVFGGRSDTQYF.

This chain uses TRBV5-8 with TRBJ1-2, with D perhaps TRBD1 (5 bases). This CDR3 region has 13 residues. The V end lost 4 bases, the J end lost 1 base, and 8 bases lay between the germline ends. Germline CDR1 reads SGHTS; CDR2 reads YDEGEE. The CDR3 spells CASSETDNYGYTF. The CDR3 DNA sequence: TGTGCCAGCAGCGAGACAGATAACTATGGCTACACCTTC.

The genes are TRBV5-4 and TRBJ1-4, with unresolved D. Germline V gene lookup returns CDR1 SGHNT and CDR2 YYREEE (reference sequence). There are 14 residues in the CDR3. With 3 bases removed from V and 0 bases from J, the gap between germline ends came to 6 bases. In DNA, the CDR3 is TGTGCCAGCAGCTCGGAGGCAACTAATGAAAAACTGTTTTTT. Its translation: CASSSEATNEKLFF.

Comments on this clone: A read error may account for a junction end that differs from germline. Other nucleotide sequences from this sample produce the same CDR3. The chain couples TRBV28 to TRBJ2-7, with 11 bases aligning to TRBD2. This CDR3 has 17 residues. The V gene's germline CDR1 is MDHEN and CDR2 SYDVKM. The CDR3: CASSPGTSGPISYEQYF. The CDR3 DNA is TGTGCCAGCAGCCCCGGGACTAGCGGCCCTATTTCCTACGAACAGTACTTC.